Listed here are 19 T cell receptor beta chains from one sample, sequenced in a study of T cells in Graves' hyperthyroidism and ophthalmopathy. It was RNA transcripts that yielded the amplified TCR beta CDR3 regions. The HTBI primer set was used in a first-round RT-PCR of the TCR CDR3. MiXCR, run by TCRdb on the multiplex PCR reads, gives a single entry per CDR3 protein. The sample has 550,000 to 700,000 distinct CDR3 sequences, 35% to 55% seen once. The sequenced material came from peripheral blood or thyroid tissue (not recorded which). The receptors derive from an adult woman with Graves' disease, either hyperthyroidism or ophthalmopathy (not recorded which).

This chain connects TRBV20-1 to TRBJ2-3, with D perhaps TRBD2 (6 bases). Germline assignment: CDR1 DFQATT and CDR2 SNEGSKA (reference sequence). Trimming took off 4 bases at V and 1 base at J, with 9 bases between the two ends. This CDR3 has 13 amino acids. In DNA form, the CDR3 reads TGCAGTGCTAAGGACTATCGCACAGATACGCAGTATTTT. Translating it yields CSAKDYRTDTQYF.

Concerning this clonotype itself: The CDR3 ends on some other residue instead of the conserved phenylalanine or tryptophan, so this is likely a read error. The limits of the CDR3 on the DNA are not certain, so only TCRdb's listed CDR3 is given. The chain employs TRBV7-9 and TRBJ1-2; TRBD1, as called in the table, went unchecked against the DNA. A total of 10 residues make up the CDR3, ends included. Germline CDR1 SEHNR, CDR2 FQNEAQ (reference sequence). The CDR3 reads CASSPVRPGQ.

This clonotype was observed at least ten times. The chain couples TRBV7-9 to TRBJ1-1; D is unclear. The germline V gene encodes CDR1 SEHNR and CDR2 FQNEAQ (reference sequence). The CDR3 has 14 residues. V dropped 3 bases and J dropped 5 bases, with 13 bases sitting between them. CDR3 DNA sequence: TGTGCCAGCAGCTTCACAGACGAGGTGACTGAAGCTTTCTTT. It codes for CASSFTDEVTEAFF.

This clonotype was recorded many times. The chain carries TRBV7-9 and TRBJ2-7, with D unresolved. V shed 5 bases and J shed 2 bases, with 10 bases lying between them. This CDR3 has 13 amino acids. Germline V CDR1 and CDR2: SEHNR, FQNEAQ (reference sequence). CDR3 loop: CASSRMAAYEQYF. In DNA, the CDR3 is TGTGCCAGCAGCCGCATGGCCGCCTACGAGCAGTACTTC.

This clonotype was observed many times. The chain joins TRBV19 to TRBJ1-2, with a possible D match to TRBD1 (5 bases). Germline CDR1 is LNHDA and CDR2 is SQIVND (reference sequence). Trimming cost V 5 bases and J 6 bases, with 16 bases left between them. This CDR3 has 14 residues. CDR3 region: CASSSGPRANGYTF. CDR3 DNA: TGTGCCAGTAGTTCGGGACCCCGAGCAAATGGCTACACCTTC. The variable domain in full, completed from reference TRBV19 and TRBJ1-2, reads DGGITQSPKYLFRKEGQNVTLSCEQNLNHDAMYWYRQDPGQGLRLIYYSQIVNDFQKGDIAEGYSVSREKKESFPLTVTSAQKNPTAFYLCASSSGPRANGYTFGSGTRLTVV.

This clonotype was observed at least ten times. The rearrangement links TRBV7-9 to TRBJ2-7, with TRBD1 matching over 7 bases. The CDR3 runs to 15 residues. The trim removed 5 bases at V and 0 bases at J, leaving 7 bases unmatched. Germline CDR1 SEHNR, CDR2 FQNEAQ (reference sequence). The CDR3 loop is CASSTRTGDSYEQYF. The CDR3 coding sequence is TGTGCCAGCAGCACCAGGACAGGAGACTCCTACGAGCAGTACTTC.

Worth noting for this clonotype: A read error is likely, as this CDR3 ends without the conserved phenylalanine or tryptophan. The DNA is omitted, as the CDR3 cannot be located on it reliably, and the CDR3 follows TCRdb's listing. The V call is TRBV7-3, the J call TRBJ2-2. With termini counted, the CDR3 has 11 amino acids. Germline CDR1 reads SGHTA; CDR2 reads FQGTGA. The CDR3 loop is CASSLTSAVYT.

This clonotype has a count of ten or more. The chain employs TRBV7-2 and TRBJ1-5; D gene unclear. The CDR3 runs to 14 residues. V was clipped by 3 bases and J by 4 bases, with 10 bases between them. CDR1 and CDR2 from the germline V gene are SGHTA and FQGNSA. The CDR3 protein is CASSFEAGNQPQHF. CDR3 coding DNA: TGTGCCAGCAGCTTTGAGGCCGGGAATCAGCCCCAGCATTTT.

The chain is built from TRBV7-8 and TRBJ2-7; D not certain. Between the trimmed V and J ends, which lost 3 bases and 3 bases, there was a span of 15 bases. There are 15 residues in the CDR3. CDR1 and CDR2 from the germline V gene are SGHVS and FQNEAQ. CDR3 sequence: CASSLGLLGDYEQYF. Here the CDR3 DNA reads TGTGCCAGCAGCTTGGGTTTGCTTGGTGACTACGAGCAGTACTTC.

The chain combines TRBV25-1 with TRBJ2-7, with 8 positions matching TRBD1. Losses at the gene ends were 3 bases for V and 4 bases for J; bases not matched to a gene: 8. This CDR3 spans 15 amino acids. Germline V gene lookup returns CDR1 MGHDK and CDR2 SYGVNS. DNA for the CDR3: TGTGCCAGCAGTGACTCCCTACAGGGGGTTTACGAGCAGTACTTC. It translates to CASSDSLQGVYEQYF.

The chain links TRBV25-1 to TRBJ1-6, with D maybe TRBD1 (6 bases). Germline V lookup: CDR1 MGHDK, CDR2 SYGVNS. The germline V and J ends were trimmed by 2 bases and 8 bases, with 13 bases remaining between them. CDR3 length equals 15 residues. CDR3 sequence reads: CASSEPQGLHSPLHF. The CDR3 DNA reads as TGTGCCAGCAGTGAACCCCAGGGGTTGCATTCACCCCTCCACTTT.

Note on this clonotype: A junction end diverges from the germline sequence, so it may reflect a read error. The genes are TRBV7-9 and TRBJ1-2, with D possibly being TRBD1 (5 bases). This CDR3 region has 10 residues. CDR1 is SEHNR, CDR2 FQNEAQ, per germline (reference sequence). The CDR3 bases are TGTGCCAGCAGCCCCGATAGAGACAGCTTC. Encoded protein: CASSPDRDSF.

Ten or more counts support this clonotype. This sequence joins TRBV6-6 and TRBJ2-5, with 9 nucleotides matching TRBD2. The CDR3 runs 15 residues. Germline V gives CDR1 MNHNY, CDR2 SVGAGI (reference sequence). V lost 8 bases and J lost 0; bases outside the gene matches: 7. The CDR3 here is CASSPTSGYQETQYF. The CDR3 DNA follows: TGTGCCAGCTCACCGACTAGCGGATACCAAGAGACCCAGTACTTC.

This clonotype was observed at least ten times. The chain couples TRBV2 to TRBJ1-1, with 8 nucleotides matching TRBD1. Unmatched junction bases numbered 6, after V lost 6 bases and J lost 3 bases. From germline, CDR1 is SNHLY and CDR2 FYNNEI. The CDR3 is made up of 14 amino acids. The CDR3 protein is CASRLQGADTEAFF. CDR3 coding DNA: TGTGCCAGCAGACTGCAGGGGGCCGACACTGAAGCTTTCTTT.

This chain links TRBV6-4 with TRBJ1-6; D gene uncertain. V was trimmed by 0 bases and J by 8 bases, leaving 11 bases between them. The length of the CDR3 is 15 residues. CDR1 is MRHNA and CDR2 is SNTAGT in the germline V gene. The CDR3, as DNA: TGTGCCAGCAGTGACTCGACGGGGAGGCATTCACCCCTCCACTTT. It yields the protein CASSDSTGRHSPLHF.

This clonotype was counted ten times or more. V and J are TRBV4-1 and TRBJ1-4; no clear D gene. Germline V gene lookup returns CDR1 MGHRA and CDR2 YSYEKL. The CDR3 sequence is 13 residues long. V lost 6 bases and J 9 bases, leaving 14 bases between the germline ends. The CDR3 sequence is CASSGYGSKKLFF. CDR3 coding DNA: TGCGCCAGCAGTGGATATGGGTCGAAAAAACTGTTTTTT.

This clonotype has at least ten counts. The chain is built from TRBV7-9 and TRBJ2-5; 7 bases line up with TRBD2. CDR3 length: 15 amino acids. Trimming removed 5 bases from V and 0 bases from J; junction bases left unmatched: 6. CDR1 SEHNR and CDR2 FQNEAQ come from the germline V gene (reference sequence). The DNA of the CDR3 is TGTGCCAGCAGCCCGGGGACTATATACCAAGAGACCCAGTACTTC. Its translation: CASSPGTIYQETQYF.

The V and J genes are TRBV5-1 and TRBJ2-5, with 9 bases lining up with TRBD2. This CDR3 spans 14 amino acids. Trimming removed 4 bases from V and 5 bases from J; junction bases left unmatched: 6. In germline, CDR1 is SGHRS, CDR2 YFSETQ. CDR3: CASSPGLAYETQYF. For the CDR3, the DNA is TGCGCCAGCAGCCCGGGACTAGCATATGAGACCCAGTACTTC.

The V gene is TRBV7-2, the J gene TRBJ1-1; 12 bases fit TRBD1. Per the germline V gene, CDR1 is SGHTA and CDR2 is FQGNSA. The CDR3 spans 18 residues. The J segment lost 0 bases and the V segment lost 1 base, leaving 6 bases of the junction unmatched. CDR3 region: CASSLGGDRGPMNTEAFF. Here the CDR3 DNA reads TGTGCCAGCAGCTTAGGCGGGGACAGGGGGCCAATGAACACTGAAGCTTTCTTT.